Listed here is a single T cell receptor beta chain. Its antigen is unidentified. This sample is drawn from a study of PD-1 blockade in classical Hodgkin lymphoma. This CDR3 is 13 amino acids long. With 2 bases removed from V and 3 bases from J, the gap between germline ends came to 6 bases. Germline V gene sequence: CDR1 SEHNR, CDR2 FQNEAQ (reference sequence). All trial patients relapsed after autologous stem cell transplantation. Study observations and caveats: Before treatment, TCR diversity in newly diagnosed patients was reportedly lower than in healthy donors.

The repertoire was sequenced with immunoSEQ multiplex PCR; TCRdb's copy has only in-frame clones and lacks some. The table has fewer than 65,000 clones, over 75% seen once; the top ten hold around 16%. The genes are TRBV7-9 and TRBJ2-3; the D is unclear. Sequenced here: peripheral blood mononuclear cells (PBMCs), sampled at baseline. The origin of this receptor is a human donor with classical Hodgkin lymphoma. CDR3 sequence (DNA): TGTGCCAGCAGCTTACTTTCTACAGATACGCAGTATTTT. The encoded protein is CASSLLSTDTQYF.